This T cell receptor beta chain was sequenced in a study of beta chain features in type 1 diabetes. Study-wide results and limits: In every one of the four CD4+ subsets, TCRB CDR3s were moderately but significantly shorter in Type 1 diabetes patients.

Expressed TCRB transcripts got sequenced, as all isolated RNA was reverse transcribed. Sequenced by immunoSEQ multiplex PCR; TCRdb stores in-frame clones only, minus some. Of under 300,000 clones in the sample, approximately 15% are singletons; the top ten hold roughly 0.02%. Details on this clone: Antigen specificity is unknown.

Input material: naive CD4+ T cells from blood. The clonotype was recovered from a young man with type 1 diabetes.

The CDR3: CASSPDRVENSPLHF. The CDR3 bases are TGTGCCAGCAGCCCAGACAGGGTCGAAAATTCACCCCTCCACTTT. V and J are TRBV5-4 and TRBJ1-6, with 7 bases matching TRBD1. The germline V gene has CDR1 SGHNT and CDR2 YYREEE (reference sequence). With 4 bases clipped from V and 7 bases from J, the junction kept 8 bases outside the gene matches. This CDR3 contains 15 residues.